Shown below are 32 T cell receptor beta chains from a single sample sequenced in a study of CD8 T cells in ankylosing spondylitis. MiXCR, run by TCRdb on the 5' RACE reads, gives a single entry per CDR3 protein. The sample consists of some 840,000 distinct CDR3 sequences, approximately 10% of them appearing once. The antigens these receptors bind are not known. The study, taken as a whole, reports: Characteristic of ankylosing spondylitis blood, it appeared, was a TCR beta motif comprising about eight highly homologous variants.

Sequenced material: blood, either unsorted or a sorted T cell fraction (not recorded which). The receptor source for this set is a male donor with ankylosing spondylitis.

Only a few counts were recorded for this clonotype. The chain joins TRBV20-1 to TRBJ2-4, with 9 bases that match TRBD1. J gave up 7 bases and V 6 bases, and 10 bases lay outside the gene matches. The CDR3 runs to 14 residues. In germline, CDR1 is DFQATT, CDR2 SNEGSKA (reference sequence). This CDR3 reads CSAVPGTGRNIQYF. The CDR3 DNA reads as TGCAGTGCAGTGCCCGGGACAGGGCGGAACATTCAGTACTTC.

This chain connects TRBV20-1 to TRBJ2-7; no definite D call. Trimming took off 3 bases at V and 6 bases at J, with 12 bases between the two ends. The CDR3 covers 12 residues. CDR1 is DFQATT, CDR2 SNEGSKA, per germline (reference sequence). CDR3 region: CSARKSLSEQYF. As DNA, the CDR3 is TGCAGTGCTAGGAAGTCTCTCTCCGAGCAGTACTTC.

This clonotype was seen only a few times. The V and J genes are TRBV7-2 and TRBJ2-3; tentative D call: TRBD2 (5 bases). The CDR3 covers 16 residues. Germline V lookup: CDR1 SGHTA, CDR2 FQGNSA. Deletions cut 6 bases from V and 2 bases from J, with 18 bases between. CDR3 sequence reads: CASRPAGGRTTDTQYF. The CDR3 DNA reads TGTGCCAGCAGGCCGGCCGGAGGTCGTACCACAGATACGCAGTATTTT.

There are a few counts of this clonotype. The chain uses TRBV2 and TRBJ1-5; D is undetermined. With 1 base removed from V and 6 bases from J, the gap between germline ends came to 7 bases. In germline, CDR1 is SNHLY, CDR2 FYNNEI. The CDR3 contains 13 residues. The CDR3 reads CASSEGLGQPQHF. CDR3 DNA: TGTGCCAGCAGTGAAGGGTTAGGTCAGCCCCAGCATTTT.

This clonotype was counted ten times or more. This chain joins TRBV20-1 and TRBJ1-2, with TRBD1 matching 7 bases. Germline assignment: CDR1 DFQATT and CDR2 SNEGSKA (reference sequence). V shed 0 bases, J shed 6 bases, and the junction held 7 bases outside the gene matches. The CDR3 spans 14 residues. CDR3: CSARDRGGADGYTF. As DNA, the CDR3 is TGCAGTGCTAGAGATCGAGGGGGCGCGGATGGCTACACCTTC.

In this sample, this clonotype turned up a few times. The chain is built from TRBV10-3 and TRBJ1-6; no reliable D call. Trimming pared 2 bases from V and 7 bases from J, leaving 9 bases between. CDR3 length: 14 amino acids. Germline CDR1 ENHRY, CDR2 SYGVKD. The CDR3, as DNA: TGTGCCATCAGTGAGAGAGGGTACAATTCACCCCTCCACTTT. Translation: CAISERGYNSPLHF.

This clonotype was counted ten times or more. The rearrangement uses TRBV5-1 and TRBJ1-1; no firm D call. The ends were cut back, 0 bases at V and 1 base at J, with 7 bases in the middle. From germline, CDR1 is SGHRS and CDR2 YFSETQ. This CDR3 has 14 amino acids. This chain's CDR3 is CASSLAPGNTEAFF. CDR3 sequence (DNA): TGCGCCAGCAGCTTGGCCCCCGGGAACACTGAAGCTTTCTTT.

This clonotype was seen more than once but under ten times. CDR3 protein: CSAEPGQGADEQYF. The CDR3 DNA reads as TGCAGTGCTGAACCGGGACAGGGGGCTGACGAGCAGTACTTC. The chain couples TRBV20-1 to TRBJ2-7, with TRBD1 matching 12 bases. CDR3 length equals 14 residues. Looked up from germline, CDR1 is DFQATT and CDR2 is SNEGSKA (reference sequence). The V and J ends lost 5 bases and 5 bases, in that order; junction bases with no gene match: 7.

This clonotype was found many times. The chain uses TRBV9 and TRBJ2-7; D possibly corresponds to TRBD2 (5 bases). Germline V CDR1 and CDR2: SGDLS, YYNGEE. V lost 0 bases and J lost 0, with 10 bases in between. The length of the CDR3 is 15 residues. In DNA form, the CDR3 reads TGTGCCAGCAGCGTAGTAGCGTCTAGCTCCTACGAGCAGTACTTC. Its translation is CASSVVASSSYEQYF.

The J gene is TRBJ2-4, the V gene TRBV12-3 or TRBV12-4; the D gene is possibly TRBD2 (5 bases). This CDR3 is 12 amino acids long. With 3 bases removed from V and 15 bases from J, the gap between germline ends came to 15 bases. CDR3 sequence (DNA): TGTGCCAGCAGTTTTGAGAGGGCCTCACGGTACTTC. Its protein product is CASSFERASRYF.

Details on this clonotype: A much larger clone is a single base away; this may be a read error. The chain has TRBV20-1 and TRBJ1-2; tentative D call: TRBD1 (5 bases). In germline, CDR1 is DFQATT, CDR2 SNEGSKA (reference sequence). The CDR3 totals 13 residues. The germline V and J ends were trimmed by 4 bases and 8 bases, with 17 bases remaining between them. Written as DNA, the CDR3 is TGCAGTGCTACCAAACAGGAGGCAGAGGGCTACACCTTC. It is translated as CSATKQEAEGYTF.

The J gene is TRBJ2-3, the V gene TRBV20-1; 13 bases are shared with TRBD2. J lost 1 base, V lost 5 bases, and 6 bases had no gene match. CDR3 length: 16 residues. The germline gives CDR1 DFQATT, CDR2 SNEGSKA (reference sequence). The CDR3 spells CSAGGGLAGRTDTQYF. The CDR3 nucleotides read TGCAGTGCTGGAGGGGGACTAGCGGGGCGCACAGATACGCAGTATTTT.

Ten or more counts support this clonotype. The V gene is TRBV20-1, the J gene TRBJ2-3; 8 bases are shared with TRBD2. V gave up 4 bases and J gave up 6 bases; unmatched junction bases: 6. The germline gives CDR1 DFQATT, CDR2 SNEGSKA (reference sequence). There are 13 residues in the CDR3. As DNA, the CDR3 is TGCAGTGCTAAATTTAGCGGGAAGGATACGCAGTATTTT. Its translation is CSAKFSGKDTQYF.

This clonotype appeared many times. The V call is TRBV3-1, the J call TRBJ2-7, with D perhaps matching TRBD2 (5 bases). V was clipped by 1 base and J by 7 bases, with 14 bases between them. This CDR3 region has 14 residues. The germline V gene encodes CDR1 LGHDT and CDR2 YNNKEL (reference sequence). CDR3 amino acids: CASSQGNGRGEQYF. Written as DNA, the CDR3 is TGTGCCAGCAGCCAAGGGAACGGCCGCGGGGAGCAGTACTTC.

The V call is TRBV6-1, the J call TRBJ2-1; D perhaps matches TRBD2 (5 bases). V gave up 4 bases and J gave up 7 bases, with 11 bases separating them. The germline CDR1 and CDR2 sequences are MNHNS and SASEGT. The CDR3 contains 13 residues. The chain's CDR3 is CASSGGRRNEQFF. The CDR3 nucleotides read TGTGCCAGCAGTGGGGGTAGGAGGAATGAGCAGTTCTTC.

This clonotype was seen a handful of times. V and J are TRBV20-1 and TRBJ2-7; D is unclear. Germline CDR1 is DFQATT and CDR2 is SNEGSKA (reference sequence). The CDR3 is 15 residues long. Trimming left V 0 bases short and J 3 bases short, with 15 bases between. The CDR3 spells CSARDPRLPYYEQYF. As DNA, the CDR3 is TGCAGTGCTAGAGATCCTCGGCTACCATACTACGAGCAGTACTTC.

This chain links TRBV6-5 with TRBJ2-3; 10 positions agree with TRBD2. Germline V CDR1 and CDR2: MNHEY, SVGAGI. The CDR3 consists of 18 residues. V lost 0 bases, J lost 0 bases, and 6 bases stayed unmatched. The CDR3 region has the DNA TGTGCCAGCAGTTACTCTTGGACTAGCGGTACTAGCACAGATACGCAGTATTTT. Encoded protein: CASSYSWTSGTSTDTQYF.

The gene calls are TRBV12-3 or TRBV12-4 and TRBJ2-3, with 9 bases identical to TRBD2. Trimming at V came to 4 bases and at J to 6 bases, leaving 8 bases not matched to a gene. The CDR3 runs to 15 residues. DNA for the CDR3: TGTGCCAGCAGTTCTCTAGCGGGAAGGACCGATACGCAGTATTTT. Translating it yields CASSSLAGRTDTQYF.

V is TRBV5-6 and J is TRBJ2-2, with a possible D match to TRBD1 (6 bases). The germline V gene encodes CDR1 SGHDT and CDR2 YYEEEE. This CDR3 spans 17 amino acids. V was cut by 3 bases and J by 1 base, with 16 bases left in between. CDR3: CASSSYRDTLNTGELFF. DNA for the CDR3: TGTGCCAGCAGCTCGTACCGGGACACCCTGAACACCGGGGAGCTGTTTTTT.

The chain couples TRBV27 to TRBJ1-1; a possible D gene is TRBD1 (5 bases). This CDR3 has 15 amino acids. CDR1 is MNHEY, CDR2 SMNVEV, per germline (reference sequence). V gave up 6 bases and J gave up 4 bases, with 18 bases separating them. The CDR3 reads CASSRGRAGGTEAFF. CDR3 nucleotide sequence: TGTGCCAGCAGCCGGGGTCGTGCGGGGGGCACTGAAGCTTTCTTT.

This clonotype has ten or more counts. V is TRBV11-1 and J is TRBJ2-3, with 14 bases identical to TRBD2. The V gene's germline CDR1 is SGHAT and CDR2 FQDESV (reference sequence). Germline trimming cut 5 bases from V and 3 bases from J; bases unmatched to any gene: 4. The CDR3 covers 16 residues. The CDR3 nucleotides are TGTGCCAGCAGCAAATGGACTAGCGGGAGGACAGATACGCAGTATTTT. This sequence encodes CASSKWTSGRTDTQYF.

The CDR3, as DNA: TGCAGCGCTAGAGGCAATGGGGATACGCAGTATTTT. It codes for CSARGNGDTQYF. The chain employs TRBV29-1 and TRBJ2-3, with no clear D. Trimming pared 7 bases from V and 6 bases from J, leaving 14 bases between. The length of the CDR3 is 12 residues. CDR1 is SQVTM, CDR2 ANQGSEA, per germline.

The chain uses TRBV6-2 or TRBV6-3 and TRBJ2-7, with TRBD1 matching 12 bases. CDR1 and CDR2 from the germline V gene are MNHEY and SVGEGT. The CDR3 is 13 residues long. V trimming: 5 bases; J trimming: 8 bases; junction bases outside the gene matches: 4. Here the CDR3 DNA reads TGTGCCAGCAGTCCGGGACAGGGGGCGAAGCAGTACTTC. Its protein product is CASSPGQGAKQYF.

This clonotype was observed at least ten times. The rearrangement joins TRBV7-2 to TRBJ2-3, with D possibly matching TRBD2 (6 bases). Germline CDR1 SGHTA, CDR2 FQGNSA. The CDR3 totals 14 residues. The V gene lost 0 bases and the J gene lost 6 bases, with 10 bases spanning the gap. This CDR3 reads CASSLASGADTQYF. The CDR3 DNA sequence: TGTGCCAGCAGCTTAGCGTCGGGAGCGGATACGCAGTATTTT.

This clonotype was counted between two and nine times. The V gene is TRBV29-1, the J gene TRBJ1-2; 7 bases map to TRBD1. The germline V gene has CDR1 SQVTM and CDR2 ANQGSEA. The ends lost 7 bases at V and 8 bases at J; junction bases unmatched: 19. The CDR3 extends over 15 amino acids. The CDR3 loop is CSGAEGLTGAGGYTF. The CDR3 nucleotides are TGCAGCGGCGCAGAGGGCCTTACAGGGGCGGGGGGCTACACCTTC.

The rearrangement links TRBV20-1 to TRBJ1-1; D call uncertain. This CDR3 region has 15 residues. Trimming removed 3 bases at V and 0 bases at J, with 14 bases between. From germline, CDR1 is DFQATT and CDR2 SNEGSKA (reference sequence). CDR3 sequence: CSASPGPKMNTEAFF. The DNA of the CDR3 is TGCAGTGCTAGTCCCGGACCAAAGATGAACACTGAAGCTTTCTTT.

This clonotype came up a few times. The rearrangement uses TRBV5-1 and TRBJ1-1; tentatively, D is TRBD1 (5 bases). This CDR3 comprises 15 residues. Trimming took off 4 bases at V and 8 bases at J, with 21 bases between the two ends. Per germline, CDR1 SGHRS and CDR2 YFSETQ. The CDR3 is CASSDQGVSVGEAFF. DNA for the CDR3: TGCGCCAGCAGCGATCAAGGGGTTAGTGTTGGAGAAGCTTTCTTT.

There are a few counts of this clonotype. This chain connects TRBV6-1 to TRBJ1-2, with a tentative D call TRBD1 (6 bases). Deletions cut 5 bases from V and 2 bases from J, with 18 bases between. This CDR3 comprises 16 residues. Germline CDR1 reads MNHNS; CDR2 reads SASEGT. CDR3 bases: TGTGCCAGCAGTCGCCTTAGGGGGGGAAGAAACTATGGCTACACCTTC. Its translation: CASSRLRGGRNYGYTF.

This chain connects TRBV5-8 to TRBJ2-7, with 9 bases aligning to TRBD1. The V segment lost 0 bases and the J segment 4 bases; nucleotides outside the gene matches: 11. This CDR3 is built from 17 residues. In germline, CDR1 is SGHTS, CDR2 YDEGEE. In nucleotides, the CDR3 is TGTGCCAGCAGCTTGGGAGCCTCCGGGACAGGGATATACGAGCAGTACTTC. Translation gives CASSLGASGTGIYEQYF.

This clonotype was detected only a few times. The V gene is TRBV6-2 or TRBV6-3, the J gene TRBJ2-4; the D call may be TRBD1 or TRBD2 (5 bases each). The CDR3 runs 17 residues. From germline, CDR1 is MNHEY and CDR2 SVGEGT. V lost 4 bases, J lost 0 bases, and 16 bases lay in between. The CDR3, as DNA: TGTGCCAGCAGTTCCCGAGGGGCTGGGATAGCCAAAAACATTCAGTACTTC. It translates to CASSSRGAGIAKNIQYF.

This clonotype was observed at least ten times. The gene calls are TRBV4-3 and TRBJ1-1; no definite D call. The CDR3 consists of 15 residues. The ends were cut back, 0 bases at V and 7 bases at J, with 15 bases in the middle. In germline, CDR1 is LGHNA, CDR2 YSLEER. CDR3 loop: CASSQDSLTQSEAFF. In DNA, the CDR3 is TGCGCCAGCAGCCAAGATTCCCTAACGCAGAGTGAAGCTTTCTTT.

There are many counts of this clonotype. The rearrangement links TRBV5-1 to TRBJ2-1, with 10 bases identical to TRBD1. Germline V gives CDR1 SGHRS, CDR2 YFSETQ. V trimming: 6 bases; J trimming: 6 bases; junction bases outside the gene matches: 3. This CDR3 has 13 amino acids. CDR3 nucleotides: TGCGCCAGCACCCGGGACAGGGGCAATGAGCAGTTCTTC. Translated, it gives CASTRDRGNEQFF.